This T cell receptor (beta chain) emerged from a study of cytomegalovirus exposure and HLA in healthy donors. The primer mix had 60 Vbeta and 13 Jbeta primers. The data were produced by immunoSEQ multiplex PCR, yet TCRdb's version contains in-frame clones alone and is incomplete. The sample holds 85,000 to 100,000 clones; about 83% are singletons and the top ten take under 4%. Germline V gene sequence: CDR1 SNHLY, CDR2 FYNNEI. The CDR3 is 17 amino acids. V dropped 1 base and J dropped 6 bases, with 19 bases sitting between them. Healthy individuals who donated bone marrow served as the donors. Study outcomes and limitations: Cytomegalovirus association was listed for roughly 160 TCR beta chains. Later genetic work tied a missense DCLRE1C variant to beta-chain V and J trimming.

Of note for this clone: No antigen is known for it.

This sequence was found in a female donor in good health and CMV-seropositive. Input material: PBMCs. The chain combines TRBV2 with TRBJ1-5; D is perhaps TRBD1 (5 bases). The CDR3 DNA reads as TGTGCCAGCAGTGAAGAGTTGGGGGGTGGGGGAGGTCAGCCCCAGCATTTT. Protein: CASSEELGGGGGQPQHF.